This T cell receptor (beta chain) comes out of a study of blood T cell repertoires in COVID-19. For the study at large: Samples representing acute and convalescent COVID-19 were sourced from the United States, Italy and Spain. In each case, the material was cDNA or gDNA derived from T cells, B-cell-depleted T cells, or PBMCs.

The CDR3 runs to 17 residues. V shed 0 bases, J shed 5 bases, and the junction held 9 bases outside the gene matches. In the authors' workflow: Researchers report that nucleated cell counts were estimated from reference gene primer amplification. Sequenced by immunoSEQ multiplex PCR; TCRdb stores in-frame clones only, minus some. V, J and clone size reflect that table, while D and trimming were determined from the DNA. In the table there are over 40,000 clones, 85% to 90% of which are singletons. The sequencing sample was made of peripheral blood. J is TRBJ2-2 and V is TRBV5-3; TRBD1 matches 8 bases. TRBV5-3 is assigned to the ORF class and has an uncertain function. The sequence derives from a man aged 80 or over with active COVID-19. The CDR3 region is CARSLARVGQGTGELFF. CDR3 DNA sequence: TGTGCCAGAAGCTTGGCTCGAGTTGGACAGGGAACCGGGGAGCTGTTTTTT.